Listed here are 28 T cell receptor beta chains from one sample, sequenced in a study of T cells in Graves' hyperthyroidism and ophthalmopathy. Authors of the study amplified TCR beta CDR3 regions from RNA transcripts. First-round RT-PCR with HTBI primers amplified the TCR CDR3 region. Using its own MiXCR run on the multiplex PCR reads, TCRdb lists one record per CDR3 protein. The data show almost 600,000 distinct CDR3 sequences, 46% seen once. Material for sequencing was peripheral blood or thyroid tissue (not recorded which). The receptors stem from a woman between 18 and 29 years old with Graves' hyperthyroidism.

Ten or more counts support this clonotype. The chain recombines TRBV29-1 with TRBJ2-2; TRBD2 matches 7 bases. After removal of 7 bases from V and 4 bases from J, the junction contained 9 bases not matched to a gene. The germline V gene has CDR1 SQVTM and CDR2 ANQGSEA. This CDR3 spans 14 amino acids. CDR3 protein: CSGDSGSVTGELFF. The CDR3, as DNA: TGCAGCGGAGATAGCGGGTCGGTCACCGGGGAGCTGTTTTTT.

The rearrangement uses TRBV5-5 and TRBJ1-2, with a tentative D call TRBD1 (6 bases). CDR3 length equals 14 residues. CDR1 and CDR2 (germline): SGHKS, YYEKEE (reference sequence). Trimming took off 10 bases at V and 3 bases at J, with 19 bases between the two ends. CDR3 coding DNA: TGTGCCTGCAATCCGGGACAATTCGACTATGGCTACACCTTC. It translates to CACNPGQFDYGYTF.

Many counts were recorded for this clonotype. J is TRBJ1-4 and V is TRBV9, with D unresolved. The CDR3 extends over 14 amino acids. V dropped 1 base and J dropped 8 bases, with 12 bases sitting between them. The germline CDR1 and CDR2 sequences are SGDLS and YYNGEE. DNA for the CDR3: TGTGCCAGCAGCGTATACGGCGTACCCGAAAAACTGTTTTTT. Translating it yields CASSVYGVPEKLFF.

The chain couples TRBV20-1 to TRBJ2-3; 7 bases map to TRBD2. V trimming: 6 bases; J trimming: 5 bases; junction bases outside the gene matches: 5. CDR3 size: 12 residues. Germline CDR1 is DFQATT and CDR2 is SNEGSKA (reference sequence). CDR3 amino acids: CSALLALDTQYF. The CDR3 bases are TGCAGTGCCCTACTAGCGCTAGATACGCAGTATTTT.

This rearrangement joins TRBV25-1 to TRBJ1-3, with a tentative D call TRBD1 (5 bases). The CDR3 sequence is 12 residues long. Germline values: CDR1 MGHDK, CDR2 SYGVNS. CDR3 nucleotides: TGTGCGATCAGGACATCTGGAAACACCATATATTTT. Its protein is CAIRTSGNTIYF.

This clonotype has a count of ten or more. This chain links TRBV4-1 with TRBJ2-7; the D call may be TRBD1 or TRBD2 (5 bases each). Trimming left V 4 bases short and J 2 bases short, with 12 bases between. The CDR3 consists of 14 residues. Germline-derived CDR1 and CDR2 are MGHRA and YSYEKL. CDR3 sequence reads: CASSLGRGTYEQYF. The CDR3 nucleotides read TGCGCCAGCAGCCTGGGACGCGGAACCTACGAGCAGTACTTC.

The chain recombines TRBV24-1 with TRBJ2-5, with TRBD2 as a possible D gene (5 bases). V lost 5 bases and J lost 1, with 10 bases in between. Germline lookup yields CDR1 KGHDR and CDR2 SFDVKD. The CDR3 is 14 residues long. CDR3 sequence (DNA): TGTGCCACCAGTGTTTCCGGGATCCAAGAGACCCAGTACTTC. It encodes CATSVSGIQETQYF.

This clonotype was picked up many times. The CDR3 DNA reads TGTGCCAGCAGTTTAGGACCTCACGATGAAAAACTGTTTTTT. Encoded protein: CASSLGPHDEKLFF. The V gene is TRBV12-3 or TRBV12-4, the J gene TRBJ1-4; no definite D call. This CDR3 contains 14 residues. V shed 1 base and J shed 6 bases, with 9 bases lying between them.

The V gene is TRBV12-3 or TRBV12-4, the J gene TRBJ1-4; D possibly corresponds to TRBD1 (5 bases). V was trimmed by 6 bases and J by 2 bases, leaving 10 bases between them. CDR3 length: 14 amino acids. The CDR3 region is CASSWGRTNEKLFF. In DNA, the CDR3 is TGTGCCAGCAGCTGGGGCAGGACTAATGAAAAACTGTTTTTT.

About this clonotype itself: Given a much more abundant clone one base away, this may be a read error. The chain links TRBV20-1 to TRBJ1-3, with a tentative D call TRBD1 (5 bases). Per the germline V gene, CDR1 is DFQATT and CDR2 is SNEGSKA (reference sequence). The CDR3 has 14 residues. The CDR3 coding sequence is TGCAGTGCTAGCGGCCGGGGCCTTGGAAACACCACATATTTT. The encoded protein is CSASGRGLGNTTYF.

The J gene is TRBJ2-7, the V gene TRBV11-2; 14 bases align to TRBD2. Germline lookup yields CDR1 SGHAT and CDR2 FQNNGV. The V gene end was trimmed by 5 bases and the J gene end by 4 bases; junction bases not matched to a gene: 7. CDR3 length: 16 amino acids. The CDR3 DNA follows: TGTGCCAGCAGCCCCTACCGACTAGCGGGAGGGTACGAGCAGTACTTC. Encoded protein: CASSPYRLAGGYEQYF.

At least ten counts were recorded for this clonotype. This sequence joins TRBV20-1 and TRBJ1-5, with a tentative D call TRBD1 (6 bases). The CDR3 consists of 15 residues. Between the trimmed V and J ends, which lost 6 bases and 0 bases, there was a span of 15 bases. The germline V gene encodes CDR1 DFQATT and CDR2 SNEGSKA (reference sequence). CDR3 in DNA: TGCAGTGCCCGGAAGGACAGTAATAGCAATCAGCCCCAGCATTTT. This gives the protein CSARKDSNSNQPQHF.

This clonotype was found many times. The gene calls are TRBV20-1 and TRBJ1-6, with 10 bases identical to TRBD1. The CDR3 totals 15 residues. The trim removed 6 bases at V and 7 bases at J, leaving 9 bases unmatched. CDR1 DFQATT and CDR2 SNEGSKA come from the germline V gene (reference sequence). For the CDR3, the DNA is TGCAGTGCGGACCGGGACAGGGGAGGCAATTCACCCCTCCACTTT. Its protein product is CSADRDRGGNSPLHF.

This chain connects TRBV2 to TRBJ2-3; TRBD1 matches 7 bases. This CDR3 is 16 amino acids long. The junction had 12 bases not matched to a gene; V was cut back by 5 bases and J by 4 bases. The germline V gene has CDR1 SNHLY and CDR2 FYNNEI. CDR3 loop: CASSPDRVQVSDTQYF. The CDR3 DNA follows: TGTGCCAGCAGTCCCGACAGGGTTCAAGTTTCAGATACGCAGTATTTT.

The count of this clonotype is one. J is TRBJ2-7 and V is TRBV29-1; 12 nucleotides line up with TRBD2. Losses at the gene ends were 6 bases for V and 9 bases for J; bases not matched to a gene: 12. CDR1 SQVTM and CDR2 ANQGSEA come from the germline V gene. The CDR3 length is 14 residues. CDR3 sequence (DNA): TGCAGCGTCCTGGCTAGCGGGAGGGCCTCAGTGCAGTACTTC. It is translated as CSVLASGRASVQYF.

This clonotype was observed many times. The rearrangement links TRBV19 to TRBJ1-1; 7 bases match TRBD1. The CDR3 loop spans 13 amino acids. J was trimmed by 1 base and V by 7 bases; bases with no gene match: 3. CDR1 and CDR2 (germline): LNHDA, SQIVND (reference sequence). CDR3 in amino acids: CASTGDRNTEAFF. CDR3 sequence (DNA): TGTGCCAGTACGGGGGACAGGAACACTGAAGCTTTCTTT.

This clonotype was recorded many times. The rearrangement joins TRBV12-3 or TRBV12-4 to TRBJ2-2; TRBD1 matches at 7 bases. V was pared by 5 bases and J by 5 bases, with 11 bases of the junction left unmatched. This CDR3 is built from 16 residues. CDR3 sequence: CASSLLTAGGTGELFF. Written as DNA, the CDR3 is TGTGCCAGCAGTCTCTTGACCGCAGGGGGAACCGGGGAGCTGTTTTTT.

A word on this clonotype: A much larger clonotype is one base distant, so this may be a read error. The gene calls are TRBV20-1 and TRBJ2-7; D gene ambiguous. The CDR3 contains 13 residues. Germline V gives CDR1 DFQATT, CDR2 SNEGSKA (reference sequence). The V and J ends lost 5 bases and 5 bases respectively, with 16 bases between them. The CDR3 sequence: CSAGDRSSDEQYF. In DNA, the CDR3 is TGCAGTGCTGGGGATCGGTCGTCCGACGAGCAGTACTTC.

The chain couples TRBV7-2 to TRBJ1-4; maybe TRBD1 (6 bases). The CDR3 extends over 15 amino acids. Germline V gene data show CDR1 as SGHTA and CDR2 as FQGNSA. Trimming removed 5 bases from V and 8 bases from J, with 18 bases in between. As DNA, the CDR3 is TGTGCCAGCAGCCACAGGGAGGGCTCAGGGGAAAAACTGTTTTTT. This encodes CASSHREGSGEKLFF.

This clonotype was detected many times. This rearrangement joins TRBV24-1 to TRBJ2-6; the D is unclear. The CDR3 is 14 amino acids. Germline V gives CDR1 KGHDR, CDR2 SFDVKD. V lost 8 bases and J lost 0, with 7 bases in between. CDR3 sequence: CATTPPSGANVLTF. CDR3 in DNA: TGTGCCACCACCCCTCCCTCTGGGGCCAACGTCCTGACTTTC.

There are many counts of this clonotype. V and J are TRBV9 and TRBJ2-7; D tentatively fits TRBD1 or TRBD2 (5 bases each). Looked up from germline, CDR1 is SGDLS and CDR2 is YYNGEE. With 4 bases removed from V and 5 bases from J, the gap between germline ends came to 22 bases. CDR3 length: 16 residues. CDR3 protein: CASSPRAGLKGNEQYF. CDR3 bases: TGTGCCAGCAGCCCGAGGGCCGGCCTGAAGGGGAACGAGCAGTACTTC. Complete variable domain (other parts from reference TRBV9 and TRBJ2-7): DSGVTQTPKHLITATGQRVTLRCSPRSGDLSVYWYQQSLDQGLQFLIQYYNGEERAKGNILERFSAQQFPDLHSELNLSSLELGDSALYFCASSPRAGLKGNEQYFGPGTRLTVT.

This clonotype was detected a few times. Being one base from a much bigger clone, this may be a read error. CDR3 DNA: TGTGTCAGTAGGGGGCGGACAATCGACTCTGGAAACACCATATATTTT. This gives the protein CVSRGRTIDSGNTIYF. The V call is TRBV19, the J call TRBJ1-3, with TRBD1 matching 7 bases. This CDR3 comprises 16 residues. Germline loops: CDR1 LNHDA, CDR2 SQIVND (reference sequence).

This clonotype turned up a few times. The missing conserved phenylalanine or tryptophan at the end of this CDR3 makes a read error likely. The chain joins TRBV5-1 to TRBJ2-7, with TRBD2 identical over 12 bases. V trimming: 2 bases; J trimming: 4 bases; junction bases outside the gene matches: 4. The CDR3 contains 15 residues. In germline, CDR1 is SGHRS, CDR2 YFSETQ. The CDR3 here is CASSLGLAGSYEQYS. The CDR3 nucleotides read TGCGCCAGCAGCTTAGGACTAGCGGGATCATACGAGCAGTACTCC.

The rearrangement links TRBV7-9 to TRBJ1-1, with a possible D match to TRBD1 (5 bases). V dropped 1 base and J dropped 1 base, with 13 bases sitting between them. CDR3 length: 16 amino acids. CDR1 and CDR2 (germline): SEHNR, FQNEAQ (reference sequence). The CDR3 DNA is TGTGCCAGCAGCTTAGATTGGAGGGGTACGAACACTGAAGCTTTCTTT. The encoded protein is CASSLDWRGTNTEAFF.

V gene TRBV4-3 combines with J gene TRBJ1-3, with 8 bases aligning to TRBD1. The CDR3 runs to 17 residues. Germline V CDR1 and CDR2: LGHNA, YSLEER. After removal of 2 bases from V and 8 bases from J, the junction contained 14 bases not matched to a gene. The chain's CDR3 is CASSQLLPTGVRYTIYF. The CDR3 coding sequence is TGCGCCAGCAGCCAACTACTCCCGACAGGGGTTAGGTACACCATATATTTT.

Points on this clonotype: This may arise from a read error, as a much more abundant clone is one base away. The V gene is TRBV7-2, the J gene TRBJ2-7, with no clear D. Trimming stripped 2 bases from V and 2 bases from J, with 13 bases between. Germline V gene sequence: CDR1 SGHTA, CDR2 FQGNSA. The CDR3 is 15 residues long. In nucleotides, the CDR3 is TGTGCCAGCAGCTTAATTCAGCGAACCCCCTACGAGCAGTACTTC. Translation: CASSLIQRTPYEQYF.

This chain connects TRBV12-3 or TRBV12-4 to TRBJ1-5, with 7 bases lining up with TRBD1. J lost 14 bases, V lost 3 bases, and 10 bases had no gene match. The CDR3 has 13 residues. The CDR3 spells CASSFGLGGYEHF. The CDR3 coding sequence is TGTGCCAGCAGTTTTGGTCTAGGGGGCTACGAGCATTTT.

The chain joins TRBV20-1 to TRBJ2-7, with 7 nucleotides matching TRBD1. V trimming: 4 bases; J trimming: 5 bases; junction bases outside the gene matches: 8. The CDR3 sequence is 13 residues long. CDR1 is DFQATT and CDR2 is SNEGSKA in the germline V gene (reference sequence). The CDR3 reads CSAISDRAHEQYF. The CDR3 region has the DNA TGCAGTGCTATTAGCGACAGGGCCCACGAGCAGTACTTC.